These 3 T cell receptor beta chains originate from one sample sequenced in a study of blood T cells in healthy people across ages. A second PCR of 7 to 11 cycles used a sample-barcoded 5' primer and a J-beta primer mix. TCRdb independently ran MiXCR on the 5' RACE reads; one entry per CDR3 protein. The data show roughly 800,000 distinct CDR3 sequences, 55% to 75% seen once. Sequencing input: blood. The source is a man aged 25-40 years in good health.

V and J are TRBV29-1 and TRBJ2-3, with 7 bases matching TRBD1. Germline-derived CDR1 and CDR2 are SQVTM and ANQGSEA. After removal of 7 bases from V and 6 bases from J, the junction contained 19 bases not matched to a gene. The CDR3 loop spans 16 amino acids. In DNA, the CDR3 is TGCAGCGCCCATGGGGACAGCGAAATGAGGGGCGATACGCAGTATTTT. This sequence encodes CSAHGDSEMRGDTQYF.

This clonotype appeared a few times. This chain connects TRBV29-1 to TRBJ2-1; TRBD2 aligns across 11 bases. After removal of 3 bases from V and 6 bases from J, the junction contained 10 bases not matched to a gene. The V gene's germline CDR1 is SQVTM and CDR2 ANQGSEA. The CDR3 runs 16 residues. The CDR3 DNA reads as TGCAGCGTTGAGGCACTAGCGGGAGTTTTGTTCAATGAGCAGTTCTTC. This encodes CSVEALAGVLFNEQFF.

The chain links TRBV12-3 or TRBV12-4 to TRBJ2-3; a weak D match, TRBD2 (5 bases). The V and J ends lost 6 bases and 6 bases respectively, with 16 bases between them. The length of the CDR3 is 14 residues. In nucleotides, the CDR3 is TGTGCCAGCAGGTCCCCGGGATCCTACGATACGCAGTATTTT. It is translated as CASRSPGSYDTQYF.